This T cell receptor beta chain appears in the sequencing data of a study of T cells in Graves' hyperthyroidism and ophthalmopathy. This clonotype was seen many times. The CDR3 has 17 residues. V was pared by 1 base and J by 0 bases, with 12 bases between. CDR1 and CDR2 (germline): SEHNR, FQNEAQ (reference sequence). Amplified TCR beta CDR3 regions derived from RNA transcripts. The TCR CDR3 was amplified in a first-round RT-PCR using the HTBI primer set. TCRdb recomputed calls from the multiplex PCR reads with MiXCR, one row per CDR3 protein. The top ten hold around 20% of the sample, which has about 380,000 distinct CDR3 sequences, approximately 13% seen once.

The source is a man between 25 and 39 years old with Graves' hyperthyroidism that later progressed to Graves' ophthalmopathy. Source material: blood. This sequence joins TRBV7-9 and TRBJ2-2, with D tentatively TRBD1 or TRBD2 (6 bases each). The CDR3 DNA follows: TGTGCCAGCAGCTTAGGTTACGGGGGCGCGAACACCGGGGAGCTGTTTTTT. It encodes CASSLGYGGANTGELFF.